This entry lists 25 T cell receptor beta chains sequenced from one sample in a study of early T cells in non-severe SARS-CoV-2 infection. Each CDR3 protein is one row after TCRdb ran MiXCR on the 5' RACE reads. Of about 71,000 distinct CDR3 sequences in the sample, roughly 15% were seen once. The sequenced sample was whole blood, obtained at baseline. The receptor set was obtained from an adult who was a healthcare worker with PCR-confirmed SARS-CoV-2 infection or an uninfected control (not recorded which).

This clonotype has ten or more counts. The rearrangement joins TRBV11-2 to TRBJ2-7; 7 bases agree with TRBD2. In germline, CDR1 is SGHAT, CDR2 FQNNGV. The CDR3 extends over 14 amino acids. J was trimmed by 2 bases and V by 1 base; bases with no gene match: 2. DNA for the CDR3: TGTGCCAGCAGCTTAGCCCGGGGGGCCTACGAGCAGTACTTC. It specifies CASSLARGAYEQYF.

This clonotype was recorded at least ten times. CDR3 protein: CASMRGPLNTEAFF. CDR3 nucleotide sequence: TGTGCCAGCATGCGGGGACCGCTGAACACTGAAGCTTTCTTT. The chain links TRBV9 to TRBJ1-1, with TRBD1 as a possible D gene (5 bases). The CDR3 runs 14 residues. Deletions cut 6 bases from V and 0 bases from J, with 12 bases between. In germline, CDR1 is SGDLS, CDR2 YYNGEE.

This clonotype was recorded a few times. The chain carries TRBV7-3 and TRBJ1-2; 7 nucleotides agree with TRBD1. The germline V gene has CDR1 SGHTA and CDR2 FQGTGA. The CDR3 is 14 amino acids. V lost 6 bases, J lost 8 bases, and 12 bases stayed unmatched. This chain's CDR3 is CASSTFPGGGGYTF. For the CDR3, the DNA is TGTGCCAGCAGTACATTTCCAGGGGGAGGAGGCTACACCTTC.

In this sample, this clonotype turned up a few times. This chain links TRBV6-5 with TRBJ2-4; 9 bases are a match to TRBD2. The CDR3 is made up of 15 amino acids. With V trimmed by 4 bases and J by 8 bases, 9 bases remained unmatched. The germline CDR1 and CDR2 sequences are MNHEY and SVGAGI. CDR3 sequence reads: CASSSPRREGDIQYF. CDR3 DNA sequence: TGTGCCAGCAGTTCGCCCCGGCGGGAGGGGGACATTCAGTACTTC.

CDR3 nucleotide sequence: TGTGCCAGCCTAACTTCAGGAGGGACATACGAGCAGTACTTC. Translation: CASLTSGGTYEQYF. The chain has TRBV28 and TRBJ2-7, with D possibly being TRBD1 or TRBD2 (6 bases each). The germline V and J ends were trimmed by 8 bases and 4 bases, with 18 bases remaining between them. Per the germline V gene, CDR1 is MDHEN and CDR2 is SYDVKM. This CDR3 contains 14 residues.

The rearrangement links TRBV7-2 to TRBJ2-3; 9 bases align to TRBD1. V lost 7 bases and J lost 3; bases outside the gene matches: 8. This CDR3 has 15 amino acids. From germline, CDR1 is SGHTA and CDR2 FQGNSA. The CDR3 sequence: CASKWRQGGTDTQYF. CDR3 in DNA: TGTGCCAGCAAATGGAGACAGGGGGGAACAGATACGCAGTATTTT.

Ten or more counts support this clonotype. The CDR3: CASSPPRVGYYEQYF. Written as DNA, the CDR3 is TGTGCCAGCAGCCCGCCCCGGGTAGGGTACTACGAGCAGTACTTC. This chain links TRBV28 with TRBJ2-7; D unclear. This CDR3 contains 15 residues. V gave up 6 bases and J gave up 3 bases, with 18 bases separating them. Per germline, CDR1 MDHEN and CDR2 SYDVKM.

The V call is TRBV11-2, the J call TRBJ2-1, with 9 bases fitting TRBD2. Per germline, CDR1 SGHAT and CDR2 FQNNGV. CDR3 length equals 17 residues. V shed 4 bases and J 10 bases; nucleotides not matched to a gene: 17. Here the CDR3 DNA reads TGTGCCAGCAGCTATAGGGTCCTAGCGGGACTGGTCGCGGAGCAGTTCTTC. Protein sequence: CASSYRVLAGLVAEQFF.

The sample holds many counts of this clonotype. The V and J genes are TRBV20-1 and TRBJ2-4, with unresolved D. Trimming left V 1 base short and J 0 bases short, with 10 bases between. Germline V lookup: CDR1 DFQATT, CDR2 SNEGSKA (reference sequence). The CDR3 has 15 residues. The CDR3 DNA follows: TGCAGTGCTAGAGTCGCAGCCTTAGCCAAAAACATTCAGTACTTC. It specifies CSARVAALAKNIQYF.

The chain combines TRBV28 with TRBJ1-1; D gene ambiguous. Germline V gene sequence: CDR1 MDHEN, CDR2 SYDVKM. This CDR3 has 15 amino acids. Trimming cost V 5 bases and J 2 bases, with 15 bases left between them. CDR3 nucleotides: TGTGCCAGCAGTCCCTCTGTCGGCGGTAACACTGAAGCTTTCTTT. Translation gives CASSPSVGGNTEAFF. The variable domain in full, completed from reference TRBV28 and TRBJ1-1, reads DVKVTQSSRYLVKRTGEKVFLECVQDMDHENMFWYRQDPGLGLRLIYFSYDVKMKEKGDIPEGYSVSREKKERFSLILESASTNQTSMYLCASSPSVGGNTEAFFGQGTRLTVV.

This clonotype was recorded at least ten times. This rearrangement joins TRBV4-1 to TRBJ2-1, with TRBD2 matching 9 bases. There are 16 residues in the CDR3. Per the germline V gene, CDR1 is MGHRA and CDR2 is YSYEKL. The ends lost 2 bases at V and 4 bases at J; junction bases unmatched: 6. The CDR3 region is CASSQPGGRGYNEQFF. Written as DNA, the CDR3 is TGCGCCAGCAGCCAACCCGGCGGGAGGGGGTACAATGAGCAGTTCTTC.

The CDR3: CASSPAAGLTYEQYF. As DNA, the CDR3 is TGTGCCAGCTCACCCGCGGCGGGGCTGACCTACGAGCAGTACTTC. V and J are TRBV18 and TRBJ2-7; TRBD2 might be the D (6 bases). Between the trimmed V and J ends, which lost 3 bases and 2 bases, there was a span of 14 bases. The CDR3 has 15 amino acids. Germline V gene data show CDR1 as KGHSH and CDR2 as LQKENI.

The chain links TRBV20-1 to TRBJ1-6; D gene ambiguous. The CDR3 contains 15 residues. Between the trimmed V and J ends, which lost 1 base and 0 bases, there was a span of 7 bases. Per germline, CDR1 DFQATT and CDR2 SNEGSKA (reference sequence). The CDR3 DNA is TGCAGTGCTAGAGTGGCCCGCTCCTATAATTCACCCCTCCACTTT. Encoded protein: CSARVARSYNSPLHF.

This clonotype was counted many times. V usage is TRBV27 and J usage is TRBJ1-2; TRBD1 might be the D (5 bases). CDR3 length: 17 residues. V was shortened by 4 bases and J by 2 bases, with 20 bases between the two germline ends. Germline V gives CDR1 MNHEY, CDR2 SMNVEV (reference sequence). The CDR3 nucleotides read TGTGCCAGCAGTTCATACCGCCTGGGGGGGACCAACTATGGCTACACCTTC. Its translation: CASSSYRLGGTNYGYTF.

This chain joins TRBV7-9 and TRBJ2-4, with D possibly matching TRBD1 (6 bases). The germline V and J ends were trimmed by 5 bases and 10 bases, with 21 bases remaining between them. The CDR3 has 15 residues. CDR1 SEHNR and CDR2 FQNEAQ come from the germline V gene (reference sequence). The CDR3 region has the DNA TGTGCCAGCAGCCACGCCGGGACATCCTCTAAAATTCAGTACTTC. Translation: CASSHAGTSSKIQYF.

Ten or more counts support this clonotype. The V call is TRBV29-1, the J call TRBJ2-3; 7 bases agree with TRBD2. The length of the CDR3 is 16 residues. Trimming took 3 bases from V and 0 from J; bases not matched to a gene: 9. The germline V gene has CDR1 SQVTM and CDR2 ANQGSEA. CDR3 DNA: TGCAGCGTTGATCGGGGCGGGAGAGGTAGCACAGATACGCAGTATTTT. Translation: CSVDRGGRGSTDTQYF.

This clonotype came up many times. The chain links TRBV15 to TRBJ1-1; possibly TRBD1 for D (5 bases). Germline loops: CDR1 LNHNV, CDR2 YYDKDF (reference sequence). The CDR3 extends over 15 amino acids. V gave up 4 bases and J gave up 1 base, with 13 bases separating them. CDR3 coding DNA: TGTGCCACCAGCACCCGGGACGGCCCGAACACTGAAGCTTTCTTT. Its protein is CATSTRDGPNTEAFF.

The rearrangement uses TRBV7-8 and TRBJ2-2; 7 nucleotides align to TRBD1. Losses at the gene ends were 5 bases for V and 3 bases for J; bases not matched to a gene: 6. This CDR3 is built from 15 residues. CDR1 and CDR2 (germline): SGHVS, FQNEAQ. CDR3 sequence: CASSHGTVDTGELFF. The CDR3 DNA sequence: TGTGCCAGCAGCCATGGGACAGTTGACACCGGGGAGCTGTTTTTT. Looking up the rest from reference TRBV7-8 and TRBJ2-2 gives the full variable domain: GAGVSQSPRYKVAKRGQDVALRCDPISGHVSLFWYQQALGQGPEFLTYFQNEAQLDKSGLPSDRFFAERPEGSVSTLKIQRTQQEDSAVYLCASSHGTVDTGELFFGEGSRLTVL.

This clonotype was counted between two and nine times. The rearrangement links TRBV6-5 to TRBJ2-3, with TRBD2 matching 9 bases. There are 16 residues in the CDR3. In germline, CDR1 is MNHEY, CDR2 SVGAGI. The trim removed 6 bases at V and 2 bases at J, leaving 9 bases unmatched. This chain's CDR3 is CASRARGLALTDTQYF. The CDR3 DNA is TGTGCCAGCAGAGCCCGAGGACTAGCGCTCACAGATACGCAGTATTTT.

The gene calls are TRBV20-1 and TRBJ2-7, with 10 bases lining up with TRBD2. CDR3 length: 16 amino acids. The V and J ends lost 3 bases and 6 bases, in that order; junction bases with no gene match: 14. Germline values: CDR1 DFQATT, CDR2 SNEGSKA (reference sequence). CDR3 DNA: TGCAGTGCTAGGTGGCTAGCGGGAGTCGGTAAGGGCGAGCAGTACTTC. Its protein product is CSARWLAGVGKGEQYF.

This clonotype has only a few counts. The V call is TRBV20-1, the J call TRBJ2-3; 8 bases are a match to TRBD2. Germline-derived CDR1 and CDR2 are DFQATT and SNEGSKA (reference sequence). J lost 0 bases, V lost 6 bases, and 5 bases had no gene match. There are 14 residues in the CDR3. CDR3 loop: CSARTSPSTDTQYF. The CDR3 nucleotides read TGCAGTGCAAGGACTAGCCCCAGCACAGATACGCAGTATTTT.

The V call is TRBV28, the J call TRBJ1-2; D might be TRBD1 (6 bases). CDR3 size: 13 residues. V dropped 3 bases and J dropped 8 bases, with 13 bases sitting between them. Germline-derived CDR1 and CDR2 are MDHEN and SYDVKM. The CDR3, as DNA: TGTGCCAGCAGTTTCTGGGGGGCGGGAGGCTACACCTTC. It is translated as CASSFWGAGGYTF.

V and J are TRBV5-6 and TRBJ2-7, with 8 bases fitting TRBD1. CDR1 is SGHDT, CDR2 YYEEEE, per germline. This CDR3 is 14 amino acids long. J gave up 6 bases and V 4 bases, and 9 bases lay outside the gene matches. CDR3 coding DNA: TGTGCCAGCAGCCCCATGACAGGGGTCGGCGAGCAGTACTTC. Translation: CASSPMTGVGEQYF.

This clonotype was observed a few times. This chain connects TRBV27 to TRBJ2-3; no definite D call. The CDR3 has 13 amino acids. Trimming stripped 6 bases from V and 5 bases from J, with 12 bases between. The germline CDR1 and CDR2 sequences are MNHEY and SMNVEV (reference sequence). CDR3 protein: CASSRPGEDTQYF. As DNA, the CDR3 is TGTGCCAGCAGCCGTCCAGGTGAAGATACGCAGTATTTT.

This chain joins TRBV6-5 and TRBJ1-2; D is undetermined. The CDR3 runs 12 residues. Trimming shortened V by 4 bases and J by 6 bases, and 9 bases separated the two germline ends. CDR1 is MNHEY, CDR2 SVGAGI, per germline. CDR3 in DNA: TGTGCCAGCAGTTCCTTAATAGATGGCTACACCTTC. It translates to CASSSLIDGYTF.